Each of the 5 T cell receptor beta chains below was sequenced from the same sample in a study of neoadjuvant anti-PD-1 for oral cavity cancer. The protocol was immunoSEQ multiplex PCR, while the TCRdb copy is restricted to in-frame clones and leaves out a portion. The profile covers 12,000 to 15,000 clones, with about 70% appearing a single time and 2% to 2.5% taken by the ten largest. This material consisted of PBMCs, taken before nivolumab (anti-PD-1) treatment. Receptor source: a person aged 35-79 years with oral cavity squamous cell carcinoma.

The chain is built from TRBV11-2 and TRBJ2-7; TRBD2 matches 8 bases. The CDR3 has 15 amino acids. V was clipped by 2 bases and J by 0 bases; unmatched bases: 3. The germline V gene has CDR1 SGHAT and CDR2 FQNNGV. This CDR3 reads CASSLYAGGSYEQYF. The CDR3 coding sequence is TGTGCCAGCAGCTTATATGCGGGGGGCTCCTACGAGCAGTACTTC.

The chain carries TRBV11-2 and TRBJ2-2; D is possibly TRBD1 (5 bases). V was shortened by 6 bases and J by 5 bases, with 22 bases between the two germline ends. The CDR3 extends over 17 amino acids. Germline CDR1 and CDR2: SGHAT and FQNNGV. CDR3 loop: CASSTFTRVVGTGELFF. DNA of the CDR3: TGTGCCAGCAGTACTTTTACCAGGGTCGTGGGGACCGGGGAGCTGTTTTTT. The complete variable domain, with remaining parts taken from reference TRBV11-2 and TRBJ2-2, reads EAGVAQSPRYKIIEKRQSVAFWCNPISGHATLYWYQQILGQGPKLLIQFQNNGVVDDSQLPKDRFSAERLKGVDSTLKIQPAKLEDSAVYLCASSTFTRVVGTGELFFGEGSRLTVL.

The rearrangement links TRBV15 to TRBJ1-2, with a weak D call TRBD1 (5 bases). The germline V and J ends were trimmed by 0 bases and 2 bases, with 7 bases remaining between them. This CDR3 has 14 residues. From germline, CDR1 is LNHNV and CDR2 YYDKDF (reference sequence). In DNA, the CDR3 is TGTGCCACCAGCAGAGAACGGACAAACTATGGCTACACCTTC. Residues: CATSRERTNYGYTF.

This clone is a singleton in its sample. This sequence joins TRBV11-2 and TRBJ2-7; possibly TRBD1 or TRBD2 for D (5 bases each). Per germline, CDR1 SGHAT and CDR2 FQNNGV. V lost 4 bases and J 5 bases, leaving 9 bases between the germline ends. The CDR3 extends over 12 amino acids. The CDR3 here is CASSWDGDEQYF. The CDR3 DNA sequence: TGTGCCAGCAGCTGGGACGGGGACGAGCAGTACTTC. The whole variable domain, filled in from reference TRBV11-2 and TRBJ2-7, reads EAGVAQSPRYKIIEKRQSVAFWCNPISGHATLYWYQQILGQGPKLLIQFQNNGVVDDSQLPKDRFSAERLKGVDSTLKIQPAKLEDSAVYLCASSWDGDEQYFGPGTRLTVT.

CDR3 loop: CSVLAARAAFF. The CDR3 nucleotides read TGCAGCGTTCTCGCGGCCCGGGCGGCTTTCTTT. This chain uses TRBV29-1 with TRBJ1-1, with D uncertain. The CDR3 is 11 residues long. Germline CDR1 SQVTM, CDR2 ANQGSEA. The V and J ends lost 5 bases and 11 bases respectively, with 15 bases between them.